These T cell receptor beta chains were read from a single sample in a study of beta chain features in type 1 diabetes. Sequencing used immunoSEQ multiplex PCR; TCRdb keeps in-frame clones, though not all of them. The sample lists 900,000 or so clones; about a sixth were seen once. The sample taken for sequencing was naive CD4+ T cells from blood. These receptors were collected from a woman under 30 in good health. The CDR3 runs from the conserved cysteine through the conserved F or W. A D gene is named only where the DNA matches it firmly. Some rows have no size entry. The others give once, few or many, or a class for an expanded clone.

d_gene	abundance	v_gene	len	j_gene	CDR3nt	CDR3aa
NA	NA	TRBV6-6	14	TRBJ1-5	TGTGCCAGCAGTTACTCCGGGGGGCCCCAGCCCCAGCATTTT	CASSYSGGPQPQHF
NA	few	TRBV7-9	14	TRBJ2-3	TGTGCCAGCAGCTTTGGTAGCGGCACAGATACGCAGTATTTT	CASSFGSGTDTQYF
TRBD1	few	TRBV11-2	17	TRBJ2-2	TGTGCCAGCAGCTTAGCCCTCCGGGACAGGGGCACCGGGGAGCTGTTTTTT	CASSLALRDRGTGELFF
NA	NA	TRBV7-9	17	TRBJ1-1	TGTGCCAGCAGCGCAACCAGTCGGGACCCTATGAACACTGAAGCTTTCTTT	CASSATSRDPMNTEAFF
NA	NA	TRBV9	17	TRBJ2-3	TGTGCCAGCAGCGAGGATGCTAGTAGTACGGGCACAGATACGCAGTATTTT	CASSEDASSTGTDTQYF
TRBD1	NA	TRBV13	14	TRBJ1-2	TGTGCCAGCAGCTCCCAACAGGGGGCGGTCGGCTACACCTTC	CASSSQQGAVGYTF
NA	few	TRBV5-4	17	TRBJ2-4	TGTGCCAGCAGCAGGGGGGGGACCCCGGGCGCCAAAAACATTCAGTACTTC	CASSRGGTPGAKNIQYF
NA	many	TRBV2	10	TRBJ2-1	TGTGCCAGCAGTGGACAGGTGCAGTTCTTC	CASSGQVQFF
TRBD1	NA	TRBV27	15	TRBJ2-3	TGTGCCAGCAGCCGGGACAGGGGAGGCACAGATACGCAGTATTTT	CASSRDRGGTDTQYF
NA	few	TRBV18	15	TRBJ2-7	TGTGCCAGCTCACCAGGGTCTTTGAGTTCCTACGAGCAGTACTTC	CASSPGSLSSYEQYF
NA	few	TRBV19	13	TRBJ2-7	TGTGCCAGTAAGGGTCGGGATCGCTACGAGCAGTACTTC	CASKGRDRYEQYF
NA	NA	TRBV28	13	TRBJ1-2	TGTGCCAGCAGTTTTGGCAGGGACTATGGCTACACCTTC	CASSFGRDYGYTF
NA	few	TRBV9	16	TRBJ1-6	TGTGCCAGCAGCGCTACTCCTCAGGGCTTTACTTCACCCCTCCACTTT	CASSATPQGFTSPLHF
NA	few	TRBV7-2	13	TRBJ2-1	TGTGCCAGCAGCCGGGACCCCCAAAATGAGCAGTTCTTC	CASSRDPQNEQFF